The TCR beta chain under discussion was sequenced for a study of T cell responses to AZD1222 COVID-19 vaccine. Generated by immunoSEQ multiplex PCR, the TCRdb table keeps only in-frame clones and is missing some. The repertoire holds nearly 90,000 clones, with roughly 87% as singletons. This clone was recorded a few times. Antigen unknown. Other DNA sequences in this sample translate to the same CDR3. Study outcomes and limitations: Across the whole spike, CD4 TCRs peaked at regions 160-218 and 743-854. The donors showed a predominance of white British ancestry and of females, with possible underestimation of clonal diversity.

The sample consisted of peripheral blood, taken on day 0 of AZD1222 vaccination. The receptor was derived from an adult in good health.

The CDR3 DNA reads as TGTGCCAGCAGTCCCTACAATGAGCAGTTCTTC. Amino acids: CASSPYNEQFF. The genes are TRBV2 and TRBJ2-1; D gene ambiguous. From germline, CDR1 is SNHLY and CDR2 FYNNEI. V was cut by 5 bases and J by 2 bases, with 1 base left in between. This CDR3 has 11 residues.